The 28 T cell receptor beta chains below all came from one sample that was sequenced in a study of CD8+ T cells in alopecia areata. The treatment here: oral pan-JAK inhibitor, 5-10 mg twice daily. Reverse transcribed after extraction, RNA yielded cDNA as the sequencing template. Profiling relied on immunoSEQ multiplex PCR, and the TCRdb table lists in-frame clones only, not all of them. The sample contains over 70,000 clones, 66% of which appear only once. The sequences come from CD8+ T cells sorted from blood, collected at week 24, from a patient treated with tofacitinib. The receptor set was obtained from a human donor with alopecia areata.

The chain links TRBV13 to TRBJ2-7; possibly TRBD2 for D (6 bases). The CDR3 sequence is 15 residues long. V gave up 0 bases and J gave up 6 bases, with 15 bases separating them. Germline V gene data show CDR1 as PRHDT and CDR2 as FYEKMQ (reference sequence). The CDR3 DNA reads as TGTGCCAGCAGCTTAGGGGGGCTAGCGCGCCCCGAGCAGTACTTC. It is translated as CASSLGGLARPEQYF.

In this sample, this clone turned up once. The chain is built from TRBV27 and TRBJ2-2, with D perhaps matching TRBD1 (5 bases). V lost 7 bases, J lost 6 bases, and 12 bases lay in between. The CDR3 runs to 13 residues. Germline loops: CDR1 MNHEY, CDR2 SMNVEV (reference sequence). This CDR3 reads CASTPQGPGELFF. For the CDR3, the DNA is TGTGCCAGCACCCCGCAGGGCCCCGGGGAGCTGTTTTTT.

This rearrangement joins TRBV5-6 to TRBJ2-1, with TRBD2 matching 9 bases. The CDR3 runs to 14 residues. Trimming removed 4 bases from V and 3 bases from J; junction bases left unmatched: 2. Germline lookup yields CDR1 SGHDT and CDR2 YYEEEE. The CDR3 loop reads CASSPTSGYNEQFF. The CDR3 coding sequence is TGTGCCAGCAGCCCGACTAGCGGCTACAATGAGCAGTTCTTC.

The table lists this clone with a few counts. The chain links TRBV7-2 to TRBJ2-5; 11 positions agree with TRBD1. Germline values: CDR1 SGHTA, CDR2 FQGNSA. The CDR3 is 16 amino acids. V lost 5 bases to trimming and J lost 2 bases; unmatched junction nucleotides: 7. The CDR3 spells CASSLLWDRGQETQYF. The CDR3 DNA follows: TGTGCCAGCAGCCTACTTTGGGACAGGGGGCAAGAGACCCAGTACTTC.

The chain employs TRBV7-8 and TRBJ2-5, with 9 positions matching TRBD1. CDR3 length: 15 residues. Germline V CDR1 and CDR2: SGHVS, FQNEAQ. Trimming removed 1 base from V and 5 bases from J; junction bases left unmatched: 5. The CDR3 nucleotides are TGTGCCAGCAGCTTAGAACAGGGGGCGGCGGAGACCCAGTACTTC. Translation: CASSLEQGAAETQYF.

In its sample, this clone ranks as medium-sized. This chain joins TRBV13 and TRBJ2-3, with 7 positions matching TRBD1. The V gene end was trimmed by 4 bases and the J gene end by 4 bases; junction bases not matched to a gene: 20. The CDR3 covers 19 residues. Per germline, CDR1 PRHDT and CDR2 FYEKMQ (reference sequence). For the CDR3, the DNA is TGTGCCAGCAGCTACAACGAGGGGGCCAGGGTTTGGTTGGCAGATACGCAGTATTTT. Residues: CASSYNEGARVWLADTQYF.

V is TRBV29-1 and J is TRBJ1-2; 7 bases align to TRBD1. The V segment lost 2 bases and the J segment 2 bases; nucleotides outside the gene matches: 14. Germline V gene data show CDR1 as SQVTM and CDR2 as ANQGSEA. The CDR3 has 17 residues. The CDR3 DNA follows: TGCAGCGTTGAACTGATGACAGGGATGCCAGTAAACTATGGCTACACCTTC. Translated, it gives CSVELMTGMPVNYGYTF.

The gene calls are TRBV5-1 and TRBJ2-7; 8 bases fit TRBD1. CDR3 length: 16 amino acids. V was clipped by 1 base and J by 3 bases; unmatched bases: 9. Germline assignment: CDR1 SGHRS and CDR2 YFSETQ. This chain's CDR3 is CASSLTMDRVSYEQYF. CDR3 nucleotides: TGCGCCAGCAGCTTGACTATGGACAGGGTAAGCTACGAGCAGTACTTC.

This chain connects TRBV27 to TRBJ2-1, with 14 bases identical to TRBD2. V shed 5 bases, J shed 6 bases, and the junction held 18 bases outside the gene matches. The CDR3 totals 20 residues. The germline CDR1 and CDR2 sequences are MNHEY and SMNVEV (reference sequence). In nucleotides, the CDR3 is TGTGCCAGCAGTCGACGGCGACTAGCGGGAGGGCCTAAGGCGGTCAATGAGCAGTTCTTC. Its translation is CASSRRRLAGGPKAVNEQFF.

This chain links TRBV28 with TRBJ2-3; D gene unclear. The CDR3 is 12 residues long. Germline lookup yields CDR1 MDHEN and CDR2 SYDVKM. V lost 3 bases and J 5 bases, leaving 6 bases between the germline ends. The CDR3 DNA reads as TGTGCCAGCAGTTTTGGCGAAGATACGCAGTATTTT. This translates into CASSFGEDTQYF.

J is TRBJ2-1 and V is TRBV4-3, with D perhaps TRBD2 (6 bases). Germline values: CDR1 LGHNA, CDR2 YSLEER. The CDR3 extends over 16 amino acids. Trimming pared 0 bases from V and 4 bases from J, leaving 13 bases between. The CDR3 DNA is TGCGCCAGCAGCCAAGATGCGGGGCGGGGATACAATGAGCAGTTCTTC. Protein product: CASSQDAGRGYNEQFF.

This clone showed up just a few times. This chain links TRBV29-1 with TRBJ2-2; 7 bases align to TRBD1. The CDR3 runs 13 residues. V dropped 3 bases and J dropped 3; count of bases not matched to a gene: 1. Germline CDR1 and CDR2: SQVTM and ANQGSEA. CDR3 nucleotide sequence: TGCAGCGTTGAGACAGGGCACACCGGGGAGCTGTTTTTT. Its protein is CSVETGHTGELFF.

This clone was observed a few times. The rearrangement joins TRBV4-3 to TRBJ2-6; D is undetermined. Per the germline V gene, CDR1 is LGHNA and CDR2 is YSLEER. This CDR3 is 17 amino acids long. V shed 0 bases and J shed 0 bases, with 9 bases lying between them. CDR3 bases: TGCGCCAGCAGCCAAGACGTGAGCCCCTCTGGGGCCAACGTCCTGACTTTC. Protein product: CASSQDVSPSGANVLTF.

The chain couples TRBV27 to TRBJ2-5; no reliable D call. CDR1 and CDR2 (germline): MNHEY, SMNVEV (reference sequence). V was shortened by 7 bases and J by 1 base, with 10 bases between the two germline ends. This CDR3 has 13 amino acids. The CDR3 region is CASMASAQETQYF. The CDR3 DNA is TGTGCCAGCATGGCCTCCGCCCAAGAGACCCAGTACTTC.

This clone is a singleton in its sample. The chain combines TRBV11-2 with TRBJ2-7, with D maybe TRBD2 (6 bases). In germline, CDR1 is SGHAT, CDR2 FQNNGV. CDR3 size: 17 residues. Trimming removed 4 bases from V and 5 bases from J, with 24 bases in between. This chain's CDR3 is CASSSSGEMRDINEQYF. DNA of the CDR3: TGTGCCAGCAGCTCCTCGGGTGAGATGCGGGATATCAACGAGCAGTACTTC. The full variable domain, completed using reference TRBV11-2 and TRBJ2-7, is EAGVAQSPRYKIIEKRQSVAFWCNPISGHATLYWYQQILGQGPKLLIQFQNNGVVDDSQLPKDRFSAERLKGVDSTLKIQPAKLEDSAVYLCASSSSGEMRDINEQYFGPGTRLTVT.

The rearrangement links TRBV27 to TRBJ2-3; tentatively, D is TRBD1 (5 bases). V shed 3 bases and J shed 10 bases, with 11 bases lying between them. The germline CDR1 and CDR2 sequences are MNHEY and SMNVEV (reference sequence). The CDR3 has 12 amino acids. CDR3 DNA: TGTGCCAGCAGTTTGGCAGGGCGGTCGCAGTATTTT. Translation gives CASSLAGRSQYF.

The chain is built from TRBV5-1 and TRBJ1-2; D ambiguous. The germline V gene encodes CDR1 SGHRS and CDR2 YFSETQ. V was pared by 5 bases and J by 5 bases, with 16 bases between. The CDR3 totals 14 residues. The CDR3 region is CASRAPGFAYGYTF. The CDR3 DNA follows: TGCGCCAGCAGGGCACCGGGGTTTGCTTATGGCTACACCTTC.

The CDR3 nucleotides read TGTGCCAGCAGTTTAAGTCTCAACCGGGAGCAGTTCTTC. It encodes CASSLSLNREQFF. The chain couples TRBV27 to TRBJ2-1, with D uncertain. Germline V lookup: CDR1 MNHEY, CDR2 SMNVEV (reference sequence). V was clipped by 2 bases and J by 10 bases, with 12 bases between them. The CDR3 runs 13 residues.

The chain uses TRBV28 and TRBJ2-7; D remains unclear. The CDR3 consists of 14 residues. Germline V gene sequence: CDR1 MDHEN, CDR2 SYDVKM. V dropped 7 bases and J dropped 2 bases, with 15 bases sitting between them. The CDR3 loop reads CASNSETPPYEQYF. CDR3 sequence (DNA): TGTGCCAGCAATTCGGAGACTCCCCCCTACGAGCAGTACTTC.

V and J are TRBV19 and TRBJ1-5, with D tentatively TRBD1 (5 bases). The CDR3 contains 12 residues. Trimming removed 7 bases from V and 9 bases from J, with 13 bases in between. Germline V gene data show CDR1 as LNHDA and CDR2 as SQIVND (reference sequence). CDR3 amino acids: CASKQGGRPQHF. Here the CDR3 DNA reads TGTGCCAGTAAGCAGGGAGGGCGGCCCCAGCATTTT.

The chain combines TRBV27 with TRBJ1-6; TRBD1 aligns across 7 bases. Trimming took 6 bases from V and 8 from J; bases not matched to a gene: 4. Germline V lookup: CDR1 MNHEY, CDR2 SMNVEV (reference sequence). This CDR3 region has 13 residues. The CDR3 here is CASRDQGDSPLHF. CDR3 nucleotide sequence: TGTGCCAGCAGAGATCAGGGGGATTCACCCCTCCACTTT.

The chain recombines TRBV30 with TRBJ1-4; maybe TRBD1 (6 bases). The CDR3 length is 15 residues. Between the trimmed V and J ends, which lost 1 base and 10 bases, there was a span of 19 bases. Germline-derived CDR1 and CDR2 are GTSNPN and SVGIG (reference sequence). The CDR3 region is CAWSESGTRLGKLFF. The CDR3 DNA sequence: TGTGCCTGGAGTGAGTCAGGGACACGTCTTGGAAAACTGTTTTTT.

A single count supports this clone. The chain combines TRBV30 with TRBJ1-1; 8 bases are a match to TRBD1. The germline gives CDR1 GTSNPN, CDR2 SVGIG (reference sequence). The CDR3 totals 17 residues. V lost 0 bases and J lost 4; bases outside the gene matches: 13. In DNA form, the CDR3 reads TGTGCCTGGAGTGTCCCAGGGGGCTTACGACTTGGCACTGAAGCTTTCTTT. As protein: CAWSVPGGLRLGTEAFF.

This chain links TRBV15 with TRBJ1-2; TRBD1 is a possible D gene (6 bases). Trimming cost V 2 bases and J 4 bases, with 17 bases left between them. This CDR3 has 16 residues. The germline V gene encodes CDR1 LNHNV and CDR2 YYDKDF (reference sequence). The CDR3 loop reads CATSRSLGGPGYGYTF. CDR3 DNA sequence: TGTGCCACCAGCAGATCCCTGGGGGGGCCCGGCTATGGCTACACCTTC.

This clone showed up just a few times. The genes are TRBV13 and TRBJ1-1, with no clear D. CDR3 length: 13 amino acids. The V end lost 2 bases, the J end lost 0 bases, and 4 bases lay between the germline ends. Per germline, CDR1 PRHDT and CDR2 FYEKMQ (reference sequence). The CDR3 DNA is TGTGCCAGCAGCTTACGCATGAACACTGAAGCTTTCTTT. Translation gives CASSLRMNTEAFF.

This chain links TRBV10-2 with TRBJ2-1; D gene ambiguous. V was cut by 6 bases and J by 2 bases, with 11 bases left in between. This CDR3 is built from 14 residues. Per the germline V gene, CDR1 is WSHSY and CDR2 is SAAADI. CDR3 residues: CASRSQSPYNEQFF. The CDR3 nucleotides are TGCGCCAGCAGGTCCCAATCCCCCTACAATGAGCAGTTCTTC.

The rearrangement uses TRBV29-1 and TRBJ1-2, with D uncertain. Trimming left V 5 bases short and J 7 bases short, with 11 bases between. The CDR3 runs to 11 residues. Germline V gives CDR1 SQVTM, CDR2 ANQGSEA. The CDR3 region is CSVPGGFGYTF. CDR3 coding DNA: TGCAGCGTTCCTGGAGGGTTTGGCTACACCTTC. The whole variable domain, remainder taken from reference TRBV29-1 and TRBJ1-2, is SAVISQKPSRDICQRGTSLTIQCQVDSQVTMMFWYRQQPGQSLTLIATANQGSEATYESGFVIDKFPISRPNLTFSTLTVSNMSPEDSSIYLCSVPGGFGYTFGSGTRLTVV.

The genes are TRBV4-1 and TRBJ2-5, with D perhaps given as TRBD1 or TRBD2 (6 bases each). From germline, CDR1 is MGHRA and CDR2 YSYEKL. The CDR3 consists of 15 residues. Trimming took off 4 bases at V and 2 bases at J, with 14 bases between the two ends. Here the CDR3 DNA reads TGCGCCAGCAGCCGACTAGACAGGACTCAAGAGACCCAGTACTTC. It codes for CASSRLDRTQETQYF.